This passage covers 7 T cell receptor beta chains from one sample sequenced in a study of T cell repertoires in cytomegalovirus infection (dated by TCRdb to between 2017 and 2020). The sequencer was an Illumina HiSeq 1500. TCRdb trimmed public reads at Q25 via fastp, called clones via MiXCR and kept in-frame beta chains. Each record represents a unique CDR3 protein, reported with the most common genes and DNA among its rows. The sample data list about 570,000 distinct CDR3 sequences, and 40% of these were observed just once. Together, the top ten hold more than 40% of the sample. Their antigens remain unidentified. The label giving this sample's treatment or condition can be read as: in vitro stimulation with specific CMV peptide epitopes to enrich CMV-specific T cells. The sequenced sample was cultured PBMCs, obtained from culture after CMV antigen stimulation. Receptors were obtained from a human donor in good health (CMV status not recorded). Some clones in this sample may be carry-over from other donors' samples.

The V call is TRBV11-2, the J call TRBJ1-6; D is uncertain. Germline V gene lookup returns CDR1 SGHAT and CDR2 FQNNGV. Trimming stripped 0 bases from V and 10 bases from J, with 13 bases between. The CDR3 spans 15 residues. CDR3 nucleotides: TGTGCCAGCAGCTTAGATTTTCCCTTCGACTCACCCCTCCACTTT. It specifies CASSLDFPFDSPLHF. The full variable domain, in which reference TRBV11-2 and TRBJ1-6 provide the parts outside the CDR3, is EAGVAQSPRYKIIEKRQSVAFWCNPISGHATLYWYQQILGQGPKLLIQFQNNGVVDDSQLPKDRFSAERLKGVDSTLKIQPAKLEDSAVYLCASSLDFPFDSPLHFGNGTRLTVT.

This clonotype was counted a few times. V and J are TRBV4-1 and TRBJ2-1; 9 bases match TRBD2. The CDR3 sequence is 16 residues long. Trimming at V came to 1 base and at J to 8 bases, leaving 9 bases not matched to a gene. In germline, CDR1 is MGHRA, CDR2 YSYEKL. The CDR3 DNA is TGCGCCAGCAGCCAAGTGGGGACTAGCTTAGTCGATGAGCAGTTCTTC. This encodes CASSQVGTSLVDEQFF.

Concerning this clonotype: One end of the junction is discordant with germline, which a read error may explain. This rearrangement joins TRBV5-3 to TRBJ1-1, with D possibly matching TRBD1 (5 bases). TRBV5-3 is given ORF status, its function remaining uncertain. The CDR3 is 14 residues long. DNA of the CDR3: TGTGCCAGCAGCTTGGGACCAGCGGACACTGAAGCTTTCTTT. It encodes CASSLGPADTEAFF.

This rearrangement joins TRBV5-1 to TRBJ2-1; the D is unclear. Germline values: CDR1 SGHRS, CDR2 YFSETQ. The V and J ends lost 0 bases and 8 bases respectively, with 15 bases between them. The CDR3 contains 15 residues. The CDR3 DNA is TGCGCCAGCAGCTTGGAAGCCAGATCTGTCGATGAGCAGTTCTTC. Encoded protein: CASSLEARSVDEQFF.

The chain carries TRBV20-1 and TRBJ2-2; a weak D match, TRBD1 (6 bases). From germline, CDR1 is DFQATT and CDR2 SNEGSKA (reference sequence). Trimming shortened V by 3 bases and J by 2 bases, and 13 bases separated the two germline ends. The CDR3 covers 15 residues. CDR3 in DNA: TGCAGTGCTAGGGTTCCGGGACACAACACCGGGGAGCTGTTTTTT. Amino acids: CSARVPGHNTGELFF.

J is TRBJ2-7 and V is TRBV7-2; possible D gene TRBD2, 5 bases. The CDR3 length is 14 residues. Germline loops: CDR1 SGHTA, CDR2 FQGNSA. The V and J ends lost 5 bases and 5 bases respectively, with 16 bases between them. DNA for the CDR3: TGTGCCAGCAGCCCCAGGCCGCGGGCGGACGAGCAGTACTTC. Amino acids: CASSPRPRADEQYF.

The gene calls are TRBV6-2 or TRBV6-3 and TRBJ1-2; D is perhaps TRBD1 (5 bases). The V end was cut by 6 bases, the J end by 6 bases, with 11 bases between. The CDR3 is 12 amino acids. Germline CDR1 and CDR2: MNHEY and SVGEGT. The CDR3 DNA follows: TGTGCCAGCAGCCCCGCGGGGCATGGCTACACCTTC. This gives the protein CASSPAGHGYTF.